Included here is one TCR beta chain sequence, with context. The data stem from a study of blood T cell repertoires in COVID-19. About the research overall: Samples came from the United States, Italy and Spain, spanning acute and convalescent COVID-19.

Clones were read by immunoSEQ multiplex PCR, and TCRdb kept only the in-frame ones, dropping some. Among 95,000 to 100,000 clones listed, approximately 86% were seen once. V dropped 3 bases and J dropped 1 base, with 6 bases sitting between them. This CDR3 has 13 residues. The sequencing sample was made of peripheral blood. This chain uses TRBV12-3 or TRBV12-4 with TRBJ1-1, with no clear D. The source is a man older than 75 with acute or convalescent COVID-19. Here the CDR3 DNA reads TGTGCCAGCAGTTTTGCAGAGAACACTGAAGCTTTCTTT. As protein: CASSFAENTEAFF.